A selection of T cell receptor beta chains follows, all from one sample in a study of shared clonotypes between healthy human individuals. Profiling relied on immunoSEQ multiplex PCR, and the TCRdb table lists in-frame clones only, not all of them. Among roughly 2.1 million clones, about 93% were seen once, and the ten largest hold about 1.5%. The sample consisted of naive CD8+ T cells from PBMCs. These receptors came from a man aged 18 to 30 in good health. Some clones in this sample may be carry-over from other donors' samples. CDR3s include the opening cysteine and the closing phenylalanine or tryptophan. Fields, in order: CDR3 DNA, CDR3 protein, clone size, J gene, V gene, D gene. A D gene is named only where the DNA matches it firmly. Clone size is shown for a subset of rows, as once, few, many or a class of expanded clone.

cdr3_nt: TGCGCCAGCAGTCAAACGGTTCTGTGTTGCTACACCTTC
cdr3_aa: CASSQTVLCCYTF
clone_size: -
j_call: TRBJ1-2
v_call: TRBV5-1
d_call: -

cdr3_nt: TGTGCCAGCAGCGGCGAGGACCGGGGAGGAGAGACCCAGTACTTC
cdr3_aa: CASSGEDRGGETQYF
clone_size: -
j_call: TRBJ2-5
v_call: TRBV9
d_call: -

cdr3_nt: TGTGCCAGCAGCCCCCGGGACAGGGGCTACGAGCAGTACTTC
cdr3_aa: CASSPRDRGYEQYF
clone_size: -
j_call: TRBJ2-7
v_call: TRBV5-8
d_call: TRBD1

cdr3_nt: TGCGCCAGCAGCCAAGATCGGTCTGGCAGTTGGCCCCAGTACTTC
cdr3_aa: CASSQDRSGSWPQYF
clone_size: -
j_call: TRBJ2-7
v_call: TRBV4-1
d_call: -

cdr3_nt: TGTGCCGCGGGGCTACGGGAAGAGACCCAGTACTTC
cdr3_aa: CAAGLREETQYF
clone_size: -
j_call: TRBJ2-5
v_call: TRBV28
d_call: -

cdr3_nt: TGCGCCAGCAGGGGGAGAGTACAGGGGGCACTCGACACAGATACGCAGTATTTT
cdr3_aa: CASRGRVQGALDTDTQYF
clone_size: -
j_call: TRBJ2-3
v_call: TRBV5-1
d_call: TRBD1

cdr3_nt: TGTGCCAGTAGTACGATACAGGGGGCAGAAGCTTTCTTT
cdr3_aa: CASSTIQGAEAFF
clone_size: once
j_call: TRBJ1-1
v_call: TRBV19
d_call: TRBD1

cdr3_nt: TGTGCCAGCAGCACAAGACAGGGGGTGGGCACTGAAGCTTTCTTT
cdr3_aa: CASSTRQGVGTEAFF
clone_size: -
j_call: TRBJ1-1
v_call: TRBV7-2
d_call: TRBD1

cdr3_nt: TGTGCCATTCACAGGGGAGACACCGGGGAGCTGTTTTTT
cdr3_aa: CAIHRGDTGELFF
clone_size: -
j_call: TRBJ2-2
v_call: TRBV2
d_call: TRBD1

cdr3_nt: TGTGCCAGTAGCGGGACACTCGCTAACTATGGCTACACCTTC
cdr3_aa: CASSGTLANYGYTF
clone_size: -
j_call: TRBJ1-2
v_call: TRBV19
d_call: -

cdr3_nt: TGTGCCAGCAGCTTAGTCGGGGGGGCGGCAGATACGCAGTATTTT
cdr3_aa: CASSLVGGAADTQYF
clone_size: -
j_call: TRBJ2-3
v_call: TRBV7-9
d_call: TRBD2

cdr3_nt: TGTGCAAGTCGCCCCCGGGCCCCGGGCTACACCTTC
cdr3_aa: CASRPRAPGYTF
clone_size: -
j_call: TRBJ1-2
v_call: TRBV12-2
d_call: -

cdr3_nt: TGTGCCAGTAGTATAGATAGGGGGCCAGTGTACAATGAGCAGTTCTTC
cdr3_aa: CASSIDRGPVYNEQFF
clone_size: -
j_call: TRBJ2-1
v_call: TRBV19
d_call: TRBD1

cdr3_nt: TGTGCCAGCAGCTTAGGCAGGGGGCTATACGAGCAGTACTTC
cdr3_aa: CASSLGRGLYEQYF
clone_size: once
j_call: TRBJ2-7
v_call: TRBV7-9
d_call: TRBD1

cdr3_nt: TGTGCCAGCAGTGAGTCCCCGACAGTTTTTTACGAGCAGTACTTC
cdr3_aa: CASSESPTVFYEQYF
clone_size: -
j_call: TRBJ2-7
v_call: TRBV25-1
d_call: -

cdr3_nt: TGTGCCAGCAGCCCCGGGACAGGGGTTGGAAACACCATATATTTT
cdr3_aa: CASSPGTGVGNTIYF
clone_size: -
j_call: TRBJ1-3
v_call: TRBV5-5
d_call: TRBD1

cdr3_nt: TGTGCCAGCAGCTTAGATCTCGGGGGGCGCCGGGGAGAGCAGTACTTC
cdr3_aa: CASSLDLGGRRGEQYF
clone_size: -
j_call: TRBJ2-7
v_call: TRBV11-2
d_call: -

cdr3_nt: TGTGCCAGCAGTGAGCCCAGGACAGGTACCGGGGAGCTGTTTTTT
cdr3_aa: CASSEPRTGTGELFF
clone_size: -
j_call: TRBJ2-2
v_call: TRBV2
d_call: TRBD1

cdr3_nt: TGTGCCAGCAGCTTTCTGAGGACTGAAGCTTTCTTT
cdr3_aa: CASSFLRTEAFF
clone_size: -
j_call: TRBJ1-1
v_call: TRBV7-9
d_call: -

cdr3_nt: TGTGCCAGCAGTTTAACAGTAGGGCTAGCGGGCAACAATGAGCAGTTCTTC
cdr3_aa: CASSLTVGLAGNNEQFF
clone_size: -
j_call: TRBJ2-1
v_call: TRBV27
d_call: TRBD2

cdr3_nt: TGTGCCAGCAGCACGTTAACAGGGGTAACTAATGAAAAACTGTTTTTT
cdr3_aa: CASSTLTGVTNEKLFF
clone_size: -
j_call: TRBJ1-4
v_call: TRBV25-1
d_call: TRBD1

cdr3_nt: TGTGCCAGCAGTTCCCGCCGGGGAAGCACGGATGAAAAACTGTTTTTT
cdr3_aa: CASSSRRGSTDEKLFF
clone_size: -
j_call: TRBJ1-4
v_call: TRBV6-5
d_call: -

cdr3_nt: TGCGCCAGCAGCCCCACGGGGTACACTGAAGCTTTCTTT
cdr3_aa: CASSPTGYTEAFF
clone_size: -
j_call: TRBJ1-1
v_call: TRBV5-1
d_call: -

cdr3_nt: TGTGCCAGCAGCCTCACTAGCGGGAGACCAGATACGCAGTATTTT
cdr3_aa: CASSLTSGRPDTQYF
clone_size: -
j_call: TRBJ2-3
v_call: TRBV7-3
d_call: TRBD2